The source of this T cell receptor beta chain is a study of T cell responses to AZD1222 COVID-19 vaccine. Overall study findings and caveats: Repertoires were obtained solely post-peak T cell response. The sample set comprised mostly white British donors with more females, and clonal diversity was possibly underestimated.

The ends were cut back, 1 base at V and 7 bases at J, with 8 bases in the middle. This CDR3 comprises 13 residues. Germline V gene sequence: CDR1 SGHTA, CDR2 FQGNSA. With respect to this clone: Its antigen is undetermined.

Profiling relied on immunoSEQ multiplex PCR, and the TCRdb table lists in-frame clones only, not all of them. The data hold 95,000 to 120,000 clones, with over 85% observed a single time. Specimen: peripheral blood, collected on day 0 of MenACWY control vaccination. The chain has TRBV7-2 and TRBJ1-5; tentative D call: TRBD1 (5 bases). The sequence came from an adult in good health. CDR3 amino acids: CASSLGGMQPQHF. CDR3 DNA: TGTGCCAGCAGCTTAGGGGGGATGCAGCCCCAGCATTTT.